One sample yielded the 17 T cell receptor beta chains listed below, sequenced in a study of CD8 T cells in ankylosing spondylitis (dated by TCRdb to the late 2010s). The method was 5' RACE. TCRdb shows the sequencer as Illumina HiSeq 2500. TCRdb reprocessed the public reads (quality trimming at Q25 with fastp, clone calling with MiXCR) and kept in-frame beta chains. Records with the same CDR3 protein are collapsed into one entry carrying the most frequent genes and DNA. Recorded for this sample are around 180,000 distinct CDR3 sequences; roughly 18% of them occurred a single time. The ten most abundant clones make up approximately 4.3% of the sample. Sequencing input: blood, either unsorted or a sorted T cell fraction (not recorded which). These receptors were taken from a male donor under 30 with ankylosing spondylitis or in good health (not recorded which). Donor details come from another sample of the same person, matched by shared clones.

The gene calls are TRBV5-6 and TRBJ2-7, with 7 bases lining up with TRBD1. V gave up 4 bases and J gave up 5 bases; unmatched junction bases: 6. Germline V gene sequence: CDR1 SGHDT, CDR2 YYEEEE. The CDR3 is 13 residues long. CDR3 loop: CASSPGTADEQYF. For the CDR3, the DNA is TGTGCCAGCAGCCCGGGGACAGCGGACGAGCAGTACTTC. Looking up the rest from reference TRBV5-6 and TRBJ2-7 gives the full variable domain: DAGVTQSPTHLIKTRGQQVTLRCSPKSGHDTVSWYQQALGQGPQFIFQYYEEEERQRGNFPDRFSGHQFPNYSSELNVNALLLGDSALYLCASSPGTADEQYFGPGTRLTVT.

This chain connects TRBV7-9 to TRBJ1-1; D is unresolved. V was clipped by 1 base and J by 10 bases, with 22 bases between them. Germline CDR1 reads SEHNR; CDR2 reads FQNEAQ (reference sequence). The CDR3 length is 16 residues. CDR3 coding DNA: TGTGCCAGCAGCTTAGAATTGACCCAAACTAACCGTGCAGCTTTCTTT. It specifies CASSLELTQTNRAAFF.

As concerns this clonotype: With a much larger clone just one base away, this may be a read error. This chain connects TRBV25-1 to TRBJ2-7; TRBD1 aligns across 8 bases. Germline V CDR1 and CDR2: MGHDK, SYGVNS. The CDR3 totals 15 residues. The CDR3 DNA follows: TGTGCCAGCTGTGACTACACAGGGGGAACCTACGAGCAGTACTTC. This sequence encodes CASCDYTGGTYEQYF.

This clonotype occurred many times. V and J are TRBV6-6 and TRBJ2-2, with 9 bases matching TRBD2. CDR3 size: 16 residues. Germline-derived CDR1 and CDR2 are MNHNY and SVGAGI (reference sequence). The V and J ends lost 6 bases and 8 bases, in that order; junction bases with no gene match: 13. CDR3 nucleotides: TGTGCCAGCAGGGACAACTACCGAGCGGGAGGTGGGGAGCTGTTTTTT. This codes for CASRDNYRAGGGELFF.

V usage is TRBV20-1 and J usage is TRBJ1-1; no firm D call. The CDR3 is made up of 17 amino acids. V gave up 0 bases and J gave up 0 bases, with 17 bases separating them. The germline CDR1 and CDR2 sequences are DFQATT and SNEGSKA (reference sequence). This CDR3 reads CSARDYLGSTMNTEAFF. CDR3 DNA sequence: TGCAGTGCTAGAGATTATTTAGGGAGCACCATGAACACTGAAGCTTTCTTT.

The sample holds many counts of this clonotype. This sequence joins TRBV4-3 and TRBJ2-7; D unclear. Trimming pared 0 bases from V and 0 bases from J, leaving 12 bases between. The CDR3 has 16 amino acids. Germline CDR1 LGHNA, CDR2 YSLEER. The CDR3 region has the DNA TGCGCCAGCAGCCAAGAGAACAGACCGGTCTCCTACGAGCAGTACTTC. This gives the protein CASSQENRPVSYEQYF.

This clonotype was detected many times. The chain joins TRBV12-3 or TRBV12-4 to TRBJ2-1, with D perhaps TRBD2 (6 bases). Trimming shortened V by 6 bases and J by 6 bases, and 12 bases separated the two germline ends. This CDR3 is 13 amino acids long. CDR3 amino acids: CASSQSGVNEQFF. CDR3 sequence (DNA): TGTGCCAGCAGCCAATCGGGGGTCAATGAGCAGTTCTTC.

Many counts were recorded for this clonotype. The chain couples TRBV6-6 to TRBJ2-1; 8 positions match TRBD1. V trimming: 2 bases; J trimming: 8 bases; junction bases outside the gene matches: 8. Germline CDR1 and CDR2: MNHNY and SVGAGI (reference sequence). The CDR3 totals 15 residues. This CDR3 is CASSYGTGQADEQFF. DNA of the CDR3: TGTGCCAGCAGTTACGGGACAGGCCAGGCCGATGAGCAGTTCTTC.

This clonotype has a count of ten or more. The rearrangement uses TRBV29-1 and TRBJ1-2; 8 positions match TRBD1. Germline V lookup: CDR1 SQVTM, CDR2 ANQGSEA. The CDR3 totals 13 residues. The ends lost 7 bases at V and 6 bases at J; junction bases unmatched: 10. CDR3 sequence (DNA): TGCAGCGCCGAATCATGGACAGGGAATGGCTACACCTTC. It yields the protein CSAESWTGNGYTF.

Ten or more counts support this clonotype. V gene TRBV6-1 combines with J gene TRBJ2-7; 8 bases match TRBD2. The CDR3 loop spans 13 amino acids. Germline-derived CDR1 and CDR2 are MNHNS and SASEGT. V shed 6 bases and J 3 bases; nucleotides not matched to a gene: 4. For the CDR3, the DNA is TGTGCCAGCAGGCTAAGCGGGAGCTACGAGCAGTACGTC. Residues: CASRLSGSYEQYV.

This clonotype was recorded a few times. The chain has TRBV20-1 and TRBJ2-1; D gene ambiguous. The CDR3 has 11 amino acids. V was clipped by 3 bases and J by 0 bases, with 0 bases between them. From germline, CDR1 is DFQATT and CDR2 SNEGSKA (reference sequence). The CDR3 sequence: CSASSYNEQFF. The DNA of the CDR3 is TGCAGTGCTAGCTCCTACAATGAGCAGTTCTTC.

Ten or more counts support this clonotype. The chain recombines TRBV20-1 with TRBJ1-1; D remains ambiguous. The CDR3 sequence is 10 residues long. Germline V gene lookup returns CDR1 DFQATT and CDR2 SNEGSKA (reference sequence). Trimming removed 3 bases from V and 6 bases from J, with 5 bases in between. For the CDR3, the DNA is TGCAGTGCTAGCGTGTCTGAAGCTTTCTTT. It translates to CSASVSEAFF.

This clonotype was seen repeatedly, ten times or more. This chain uses TRBV6-5 with TRBJ2-7; the D gene is possibly TRBD1 (7 bases). The CDR3 loop spans 11 amino acids. Germline V CDR1 and CDR2: MNHEY, SVGAGI. The germline V and J ends were trimmed by 7 bases and 7 bases, with 11 bases remaining between them. This chain's CDR3 is CASTAGGEQYF. The CDR3 DNA follows: TGTGCCAGCACCGCAGGGGGGGAGCAGTACTTC.

This clonotype was found many times. This chain links TRBV5-1 with TRBJ2-7; D tentatively fits TRBD1 or TRBD2 (5 bases each). The CDR3 totals 13 residues. Germline CDR1 SGHRS, CDR2 YFSETQ. Trimming shortened V by 0 bases and J by 4 bases, and 8 bases separated the two germline ends. The CDR3 sequence is CASSLEGRYEQYV. The CDR3 region has the DNA TGCGCCAGCAGCTTGGAGGGACGATACGAGCAGTACGTC.

This chain uses TRBV29-1 with TRBJ2-3; 8 nucleotides match TRBD2. The junction had 17 bases not matched to a gene; V was cut back by 4 bases and J by 5 bases. The CDR3 totals 17 residues. From germline, CDR1 is SQVTM and CDR2 ANQGSEA. The CDR3: CSVVVLWREAQGDTQYF. The CDR3 coding sequence is TGCAGCGTTGTGGTTCTGTGGCGGGAGGCCCAGGGAGATACGCAGTATTTT.

This clonotype appeared a few times. The chain combines TRBV27 with TRBJ2-6; the D gene is possibly TRBD2 (5 bases). CDR3 size: 17 residues. The V and J ends lost 5 bases and 2 bases respectively, with 16 bases between them. Germline V gene sequence: CDR1 MNHEY, CDR2 SMNVEV (reference sequence). The CDR3 DNA reads as TGTGCCAGCAGTCCAAGACGGACTGTCACTGGGGCCAACGTCCTGACTTTC. Amino acids: CASSPRRTVTGANVLTF.

In this sample, this clonotype turned up many times. The CDR3 sequence is CASSSGSPEQYV. The CDR3 region has the DNA TGTGCCAGCAGTTCCGGGAGCCCCGAGCAGTACGTC. The chain is built from TRBV12-3 or TRBV12-4 and TRBJ2-7; D may be TRBD2 (6 bases). The CDR3 has 12 residues. V lost 4 bases and J lost 6, with 10 bases in between.